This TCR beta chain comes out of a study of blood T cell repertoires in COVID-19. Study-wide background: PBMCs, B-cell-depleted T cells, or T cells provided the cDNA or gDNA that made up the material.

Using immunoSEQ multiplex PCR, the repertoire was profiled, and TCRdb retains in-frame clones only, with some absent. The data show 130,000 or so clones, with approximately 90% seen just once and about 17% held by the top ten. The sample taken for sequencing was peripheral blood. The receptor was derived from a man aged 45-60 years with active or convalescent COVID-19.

The CDR3 DNA reads TGTGCCAGCCCTCAACCGGCCACGGAGGCCTACAATGAGCAGTTCTTC. Its protein product is CASPQPATEAYNEQFF. The V call is TRBV27, the J call TRBJ2-1, with TRBD2 as a possible D gene (5 bases). This CDR3 has 16 amino acids. The germline CDR1 and CDR2 sequences are MNHEY and SMNVEV (reference sequence). Trimming removed 8 bases at V and 2 bases at J, with 19 bases between.